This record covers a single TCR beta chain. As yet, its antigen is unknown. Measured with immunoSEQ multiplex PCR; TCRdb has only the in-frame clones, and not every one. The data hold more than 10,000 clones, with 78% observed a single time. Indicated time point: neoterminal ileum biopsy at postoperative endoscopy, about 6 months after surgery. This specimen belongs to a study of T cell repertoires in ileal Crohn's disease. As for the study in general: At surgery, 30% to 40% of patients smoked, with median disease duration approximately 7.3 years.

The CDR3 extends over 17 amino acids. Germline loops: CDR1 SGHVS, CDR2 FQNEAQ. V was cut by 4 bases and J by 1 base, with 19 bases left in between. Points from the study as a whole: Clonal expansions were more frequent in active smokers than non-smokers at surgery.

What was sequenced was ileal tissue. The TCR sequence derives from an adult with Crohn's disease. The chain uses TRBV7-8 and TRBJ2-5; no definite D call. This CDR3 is CASSSPGGSTFQETQYF. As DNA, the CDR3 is TGTGCCAGCAGCTCCCCGGGTGGGTCCACCTTCCAAGAGACCCAGTACTTC.